The 30 T cell receptor beta chains below all came from one sample that was sequenced in a study of T cells in Graves' hyperthyroidism and ophthalmopathy. There were TCR beta CDR3 regions amplified from RNA transcripts. HTBI primers were used for first-round RT-PCR of the TCR CDR3. TCRdb used MiXCR to reprocess the multiplex PCR reads, holding one entry per CDR3 protein. The sample lists under 300,000 distinct CDR3 sequences, just over 14% occurring once. Sequencing input: blood. The source of these receptors is a woman in her 40s with Graves' hyperthyroidism that later progressed to Graves' ophthalmopathy.

This clonotype has at least ten counts. The gene calls are TRBV28 and TRBJ1-3, with 7 bases lining up with TRBD1. The CDR3 totals 18 residues. Germline CDR1 is MDHEN and CDR2 is SYDVKM. Trimming cost V 3 bases and J 5 bases; bases outside gene matches: 16. CDR3 nucleotide sequence: TGTGCCAGCAGTTTTCGCTCTGGGACAGAGCTCTGGAGAAACACCATATATTTT. Translation: CASSFRSGTELWRNTIYF. The full variable domain, in which reference TRBV28 and TRBJ1-3 provide the parts outside the CDR3, is DVKVTQSSRYLVKRTGEKVFLECVQDMDHENMFWYRQDPGLGLRLIYFSYDVKMKEKGDIPEGYSVSREKKERFSLILESASTNQTSMYLCASSFRSGTELWRNTIYFGEGSWLTVV.

This clonotype was observed many times. The chain joins TRBV29-1 to TRBJ1-1; D not certain. Trimming removed 0 bases from V and 11 bases from J, with 10 bases in between. The CDR3 has 11 residues. Germline V lookup: CDR1 SQVTM, CDR2 ANQGSEA. CDR3 amino acids: CSVEDGRKAFF. Written as DNA, the CDR3 is TGCAGCGTTGAAGATGGCCGGAAGGCTTTCTTT.

With respect to this clonotype: At one end, the junction sequence differs from germline, possibly due to a read error. The V gene is TRBV10-2, the J gene TRBJ1-1, with D perhaps matching TRBD1 (5 bases). In germline, CDR1 is WSHSY, CDR2 SAAADI. The CDR3 is 14 amino acids. As DNA, the CDR3 is TGCGCCGGCAGTGGGACTGGACATTCCCGGCGAGCTTTCTTT. Its protein is CAGSGTGHSRRAFF.

This clonotype was detected ten times or more. This chain uses TRBV7-3 with TRBJ2-6; 8 bases fit TRBD1. CDR3 length: 18 amino acids. Germline lookup yields CDR1 SGHTA and CDR2 FQGTGA. J lost 2 bases, V lost 2 bases, and 8 bases had no gene match. The DNA of the CDR3 is TGTGCCAGCAGCTTAGCAGGGCCGGGACAGGCTGGGGCCAACGTCCTGACTTTC. Translated, it gives CASSLAGPGQAGANVLTF.

This clonotype appeared many times. The V call is TRBV20-1, the J call TRBJ1-3; D not certain. Per germline, CDR1 DFQATT and CDR2 SNEGSKA (reference sequence). Trimming took off 6 bases at V and 4 bases at J, with 7 bases between the two ends. The CDR3 has 11 amino acids. The CDR3 coding sequence is TGCAGTGCAGGGAGGGGAAACACCATATATTTT. It encodes CSAGRGNTIYF.

This clonotype was seen a few times. V is TRBV13 and J is TRBJ1-3, with D tentatively TRBD1 (5 bases). V dropped 3 bases and J dropped 0 bases, with 12 bases sitting between them. The CDR3 is 16 residues long. The germline gives CDR1 PRHDT, CDR2 FYEKMQ (reference sequence). The chain's CDR3 is CASSFRRGGSGNTIYF. The CDR3 bases are TGTGCCAGCAGCTTCAGGAGGGGCGGCTCTGGAAACACCATATATTTT.

This clonotype was picked up many times. The chain recombines TRBV4-1 with TRBJ2-7; 10 bases match TRBD1. Germline V gives CDR1 MGHRA, CDR2 YSYEKL. The junction had 5 bases not matched to a gene; V was cut back by 2 bases and J by 4 bases. The CDR3 is 15 residues long. CDR3 bases: TGCGCCAGCAGCCAAACCGGGACAGGGGTGTACGAGCAGTACTTC. Its translation: CASSQTGTGVYEQYF.

This clonotype came up many times. This chain links TRBV14 with TRBJ2-1; TRBD2 agrees at 7 bases. The CDR3 runs 17 residues. V lost 4 bases, J lost 4 bases, and 13 bases stayed unmatched. The V gene's germline CDR1 is SGHDN and CDR2 FVKESK. CDR3 in DNA: TGTGCCAGCAGCCGTCAGGTGGGCGGGAGAGGTTACAATGAGCAGTTCTTC. This sequence encodes CASSRQVGGRGYNEQFF.

Many counts were recorded for this clonotype. At one end the junction does not follow the germline gene, possibly because of a read error. The V gene is TRBV6-4, the J gene TRBJ2-7; 10 positions match TRBD2. The CDR3 is 16 amino acids. Germline-derived CDR1 and CDR2 are MRHNA and SNTAGT. DNA of the CDR3: TGTGCCAGCAGTTACTCCGCTAGCGGGAGCTCCTACGAGCAGTACTTC. It yields the protein CASSYSASGSSYEQYF.

Many counts were recorded for this clonotype. This chain uses TRBV2 with TRBJ1-5; TRBD1 matches 9 bases. Germline assignment: CDR1 SNHLY and CDR2 FYNNEI. This CDR3 spans 16 amino acids. With V trimmed by 7 bases and J by 3 bases, 10 bases remained unmatched. Written as DNA, the CDR3 is TGTGCCAGCACCGGGACAGGGTTTTCCCTCAATCAGCCCCAGCATTTT. Protein: CASTGTGFSLNQPQHF.

This chain links TRBV4-1 with TRBJ1-1; D call uncertain. CDR1 and CDR2 from the germline V gene are MGHRA and YSYEKL. The CDR3 has 15 amino acids. Trimming removed 1 base from V and 0 bases from J, with 9 bases in between. CDR3 sequence reads: CASSQVLQLNTEAFF. CDR3 in DNA: TGCGCCAGCAGCCAAGTTTTACAACTGAACACTGAAGCTTTCTTT.

The V gene is TRBV12-3 or TRBV12-4, the J gene TRBJ1-2, with D perhaps TRBD1 (5 bases). The CDR3 extends over 14 amino acids. V lost 4 bases to trimming and J lost 4 bases, with 13 bases between them. This chain's CDR3 is CASSSGAVPYGYTF. CDR3 nucleotides: TGTGCCAGCAGTTCCGGGGCGGTGCCCTATGGCTACACCTTC.

This sequence joins TRBV5-1 and TRBJ2-7; D tentatively fits TRBD1 or TRBD2 (5 bases each). Trimming stripped 5 bases from V and 7 bases from J, with 13 bases between. CDR3 length: 12 amino acids. Germline V gene data show CDR1 as SGHRS and CDR2 as YFSETQ. CDR3 residues: CASSQDWGEQYF. CDR3 in DNA: TGCGCCAGCAGTCAGGACTGGGGGGAGCAGTACTTC.

This clonotype was seen at least ten times. V usage is TRBV28 and J usage is TRBJ1-1; D possibly corresponds to TRBD1 (5 bases). The germline CDR1 and CDR2 sequences are MDHEN and SYDVKM. V lost 8 bases to trimming and J lost 0 bases, with 10 bases between them. The CDR3 contains 13 residues. The CDR3 sequence is CASYQQVNTEAFF. The CDR3, as DNA: TGTGCCAGCTACCAACAGGTGAACACTGAAGCTTTCTTT.

This clonotype was counted between two and nine times. The rearrangement joins TRBV20-1 to TRBJ1-2; TRBD1 matches at 9 bases. The germline CDR1 and CDR2 sequences are DFQATT and SNEGSKA (reference sequence). The CDR3 is made up of 14 amino acids. The J segment lost 5 bases and the V segment lost 5 bases, leaving 9 bases of the junction unmatched. CDR3 nucleotides: TGCAGTGCTTCTGCCGGGACAGGGAATTATGGCTACACCTTC. Amino acids: CSASAGTGNYGYTF.

V usage is TRBV28 and J usage is TRBJ1-5; weak D call: TRBD1 (5 bases). The germline V gene encodes CDR1 MDHEN and CDR2 SYDVKM. This CDR3 spans 13 amino acids. Trimming took 8 bases from V and 8 from J, leaving 16 bases between them. CDR3 protein: CASGGEGIKPQHF. CDR3 coding DNA: TGTGCCAGCGGGGGGGAGGGGATAAAGCCCCAGCATTTT. Filled out from reference TRBV28 and TRBJ1-5, the complete variable domain reads DVKVTQSSRYLVKRTGEKVFLECVQDMDHENMFWYRQDPGLGLRLIYFSYDVKMKEKGDIPEGYSVSREKKERFSLILESASTNQTSMYLCASGGEGIKPQHFGDGTRLSIL.

This clonotype has only a few counts. The chain has TRBV14 and TRBJ2-7; TRBD2 matches 13 bases. The germline gives CDR1 SGHDN, CDR2 FVKESK. This CDR3 is 17 amino acids long. With V trimmed by 0 bases and J by 4 bases, 6 bases remained unmatched. The CDR3 DNA sequence: TGTGCCAGCAGCCAAGAGGAACTAGCGGGAGGGCCTTACGAGCAGTACTTC. Its translation is CASSQEELAGGPYEQYF.

At least ten counts were recorded for this clonotype. The CDR3 here is CASALGRARGGLSYEQYF. DNA for the CDR3: TGTGCCAGTGCCTTGGGCAGGGCGCGGGGAGGACTATCGTACGAGCAGTACTTC. The chain uses TRBV19 and TRBJ2-7; a possible D gene is TRBD2 (6 bases). The CDR3 runs to 18 residues. Germline values: CDR1 LNHDA, CDR2 SQIVND (reference sequence). V lost 8 bases, J lost 4 bases, and 30 bases lay in between.

This clonotype came up many times. The genes are TRBV28 and TRBJ1-6; D uncertain. The germline CDR1 and CDR2 sequences are MDHEN and SYDVKM. V was shortened by 6 bases and J by 1 base, with 10 bases between the two germline ends. This CDR3 is built from 15 residues. CDR3 in amino acids: CASSLWDSYNSPLHF. The CDR3 DNA sequence: TGTGCCAGCAGCCTTTGGGATTCCTATAATTCACCCCTCCACTTT.

Turning to this clonotype: A much larger clonotype is one base distant, so this may be a read error. The final CDR3 position lacks the conserved phenylalanine or tryptophan, pointing to a likely read error. V gene TRBV7-8 combines with J gene TRBJ1-6, with 8 bases lining up with TRBD1. With V trimmed by 6 bases and J by 7 bases, 5 bases remained unmatched. This CDR3 is built from 14 residues. The germline V gene encodes CDR1 SGHVS and CDR2 FQNEAQ. For the CDR3, the DNA is TGTGCCAGCAGAGGCGGACAGGGAAATTCACCCCTCCACTCT. This gives the protein CASRGGQGNSPLHS.

This clonotype showed up many times. The CDR3 protein is CASSLFVLPRGSYNSPLHF. DNA for the CDR3: TGTGCCAGCAGCTTATTTGTTCTCCCCCGGGGGTCCTATAATTCACCCCTCCACTTT. The rearrangement joins TRBV11-2 to TRBJ1-6, with D maybe TRBD1 (5 bases). V was clipped by 2 bases and J by 1 base, with 18 bases between them. The CDR3 sequence is 19 residues long. Germline V gene lookup returns CDR1 SGHAT and CDR2 FQNNGV.

V is TRBV5-4 and J is TRBJ2-5, with 7 nucleotides matching TRBD1. CDR3 length: 13 amino acids. V lost 5 bases, J lost 4 bases, and 5 bases stayed unmatched. Germline values: CDR1 SGHNT, CDR2 YYREEE (reference sequence). DNA for the CDR3: TGTGCCAGCAGAACATACAGGGGAGAGACCCAGTACTTC. This codes for CASRTYRGETQYF.

The chain joins TRBV7-9 to TRBJ2-5; no reliable D call. The germline V and J ends were trimmed by 3 bases and 2 bases, with 7 bases remaining between them. CDR3 size: 13 residues. Germline loops: CDR1 SEHNR, CDR2 FQNEAQ (reference sequence). The chain's CDR3 is CASSLGHQETQYF. CDR3 in DNA: TGTGCCAGCAGCTTGGGCCATCAAGAGACCCAGTACTTC.

This clonotype was seen at least ten times. The chain couples TRBV29-1 to TRBJ2-7; a weak D match, TRBD1 (7 bases). The germline V gene has CDR1 SQVTM and CDR2 ANQGSEA. The CDR3 is 13 amino acids. Trimming cost V 5 bases and J 6 bases, with 17 bases left between them. CDR3 sequence reads: CSVRVRGALEQYF. For the CDR3, the DNA is TGCAGCGTTCGGGTCAGGGGGGCTCTCGAGCAGTACTTC.

In this sample, this clonotype turned up many times. J is TRBJ1-6 and V is TRBV5-1; a possible D gene is TRBD1 (5 bases). Per the germline V gene, CDR1 is SGHRS and CDR2 is YFSETQ. The V and J ends lost 3 bases and 10 bases respectively, with 17 bases between them. The CDR3 is 15 amino acids. The CDR3 sequence: CASSWTGPWESPLHF. In DNA, the CDR3 is TGCGCCAGCAGCTGGACGGGACCGTGGGAATCACCCCTCCACTTT.

This clonotype has a count of ten or more. The chain has TRBV3-1 and TRBJ2-5, with TRBD1 matching 8 bases. V shed 5 bases and J 2 bases; nucleotides not matched to a gene: 4. Germline CDR1 LGHDT, CDR2 YNNKEL (reference sequence). This CDR3 contains 14 residues. CDR3 sequence (DNA): TGTGCCAGCAGCAAATGGACAGGGCAAGAGACCCAGTACTTC. Amino acids: CASSKWTGQETQYF.

This clonotype was counted at least ten times. The J gene is TRBJ2-1, the V gene TRBV29-1; possible D gene TRBD2, 5 bases. CDR1 and CDR2 from the germline V gene are SQVTM and ANQGSEA. This CDR3 has 14 residues. V was shortened by 6 bases and J by 0 bases, with 12 bases between the two germline ends. CDR3 sequence reads: CSVERGSSYNEQFF. Here the CDR3 DNA reads TGCAGCGTCGAAAGAGGGAGCTCCTACAATGAGCAGTTCTTC.

This clonotype occurred a few times. V gene TRBV30 combines with J gene TRBJ2-2, with a tentative D call TRBD2 (5 bases). CDR3 length: 15 amino acids. Trimming took 0 bases from V and 3 from J, leaving 11 bases between them. Germline-derived CDR1 and CDR2 are GTSNPN and SVGIG (reference sequence). The CDR3 DNA reads TGTGCCTGGAGTGTTTTGGACTTTTACACCGGGGAGCTGTTTTTT. Protein product: CAWSVLDFYTGELFF.

This clonotype came up a few times. The V gene is TRBV14, the J gene TRBJ2-1; D tentatively fits TRBD1 or TRBD2 (5 bases each). This CDR3 is 12 amino acids long. The germline gives CDR1 SGHDN, CDR2 FVKESK. The V gene lost 4 bases and the J gene lost 11 bases, with 12 bases spanning the gap. This CDR3 is CASSRDRVKQFF. In nucleotides, the CDR3 is TGTGCCAGCAGCCGGGACCGGGTTAAGCAGTTCTTC.

This clonotype has a count of ten or more. V usage is TRBV13 and J usage is TRBJ2-2, with D maybe TRBD2 (7 bases). Germline V gene sequence: CDR1 PRHDT, CDR2 FYEKMQ (reference sequence). The CDR3 covers 16 residues. With 0 bases removed from V and 10 bases from J, the gap between germline ends came to 18 bases. The CDR3 protein is CASSLGAGANREELFF. CDR3 DNA: TGTGCCAGCAGCTTAGGGGCGGGGGCGAATCGGGAGGAGCTGTTTTTT.